The source of this TCR beta chain is a study of Ad26.COV2.S vaccination and SARS-CoV-2 variants. V gave up 1 base and J gave up 5 bases, with 1 base separating them. Germline CDR1 reads SGDLS; CDR2 reads YYNGEE. The CDR3 length is 11 residues. Treatment reported: over 15 received Ad26.COV2.S at low or high dose, single or two shots; about 5 received placebo; per-sample allocation not given. Samples were taken on day 63 after the first vaccine or placebo injection. Whoever gave the sample was an adult aged 18-55 years in Boston. Clones were read by immunoSEQ multiplex PCR, and TCRdb kept only the in-frame ones, dropping some. Counted here are around 450,000 clones, approximately 90% occurring once; the ten biggest clones make up 3.6%. The sample holds one count of this clone.

The starting material was peripheral blood, obtained in a trial of Ad26.COV2.S vaccine versus placebo. This clonotype was sampled from a person aged 18-60 years who received the Ad26.COV2.S COVID-19 vaccine or a placebo. This chain uses TRBV9 with TRBJ1-5; D not certain. CDR3 DNA sequence: TGTGCCAGCAGCGTACATCAGCCCCAGCATTTT. This gives the protein CASSVHQPQHF.